The following is a TCR beta chain sequence with its context. This receptor's antigen is unknown. No quality values exist for individual bases; no much larger clone is one base distant. Each collaborating institution followed its own protocols to collect whole blood in K2EDTA tubes. For TCRbeta analysis, collaborator samples were shipped as frozen whole blood, as isolated PBMCs, or as DNA extracted from either sample type. These data come from a study of blood T cell repertoires in COVID-19 (dated by TCRdb to 2019 to 2021). Notes on the research overall: Samples covering the acute and convalescent phases of COVID-19 were provided by collaborators in the United States, Italy and Spain. The material from the prospective study consisted of cDNA or gDNA derived from T cells, B-cell-depleted T cells, or PBMCs. Where HLA class I and class II types were available, the types were taken from metadata supplied by the sample provider, not from assay-based typing. Deeply sampled blood TCRbeta repertoires from subjects exposed to, actively infected with, or recovered from COVID-19 were included in the dataset. Samples came from the ongoing ImmuneRACE study (first 160 participants) plus 1,254 subjects from 6 global collaborators. The repertoires were released in a freely available public database intended as a resource for research on the immune response to SARS-CoV-2. A de-identified subject ID, COVID-19 status, age in years and sex were almost always included in the sample metadata.

TCRbeta CDR3 regions were amplified from genomic DNA by means of the immunoSEQ Assay, a bias-controlled multiplex PCR. The authors' analysis ran thus. The number of nucleated cells in each sample was estimated by amplification of reference gene primers within the assay. To quantify the absolute abundance of each unique TCRbeta CDR3 rearrangement, sequence reads were collapsed and filtered. For each sample, productive Simpson clonality was calculated by taking the square root of Simpson's diversity index across productive rearrangements. The clones in this table, taken by TCRdb from immuneACCESS, are in-frame only. Not every clone is retained; where verified, under half of the shortfall comes from an unresolved V gene, and the cause of the rest is unknown. V, J and clone size reflect that table, while D and trimming were determined from the DNA. This sample lists some 210,000 clones; about four fifths were detected once. The top ten constitute approximately 5.1% of the sample.

General conclusions and limits of the study: The amount of clinical and demographic metadata varied by source and participant and was provided uncurated.

The germline V gene encodes CDR1 MNHNS and CDR2 SASEGT. Counted from cysteine to phenylalanine, this CDR3 has 13 amino acids. Solely the CDR3 DNA is kept, with 39 bases framed from the first base. V is reduced by 1 base and J by 7 bases, leaving a spacing of 11 bases between them. This chain joins TRBV6-1 to TRBJ2-7; the best D guess is TRBD2, with 6 bases matching. The clonotype originates from a woman aged 65 to 85 with active or convalescent COVID-19. Sequenced input: peripheral blood. The CDR3 region: CASSEGGSGEQYF. The DNA sequence is TGTGCCAGCAGTGAAGGTGGAAGCGGGGAGCAGTACTTC.